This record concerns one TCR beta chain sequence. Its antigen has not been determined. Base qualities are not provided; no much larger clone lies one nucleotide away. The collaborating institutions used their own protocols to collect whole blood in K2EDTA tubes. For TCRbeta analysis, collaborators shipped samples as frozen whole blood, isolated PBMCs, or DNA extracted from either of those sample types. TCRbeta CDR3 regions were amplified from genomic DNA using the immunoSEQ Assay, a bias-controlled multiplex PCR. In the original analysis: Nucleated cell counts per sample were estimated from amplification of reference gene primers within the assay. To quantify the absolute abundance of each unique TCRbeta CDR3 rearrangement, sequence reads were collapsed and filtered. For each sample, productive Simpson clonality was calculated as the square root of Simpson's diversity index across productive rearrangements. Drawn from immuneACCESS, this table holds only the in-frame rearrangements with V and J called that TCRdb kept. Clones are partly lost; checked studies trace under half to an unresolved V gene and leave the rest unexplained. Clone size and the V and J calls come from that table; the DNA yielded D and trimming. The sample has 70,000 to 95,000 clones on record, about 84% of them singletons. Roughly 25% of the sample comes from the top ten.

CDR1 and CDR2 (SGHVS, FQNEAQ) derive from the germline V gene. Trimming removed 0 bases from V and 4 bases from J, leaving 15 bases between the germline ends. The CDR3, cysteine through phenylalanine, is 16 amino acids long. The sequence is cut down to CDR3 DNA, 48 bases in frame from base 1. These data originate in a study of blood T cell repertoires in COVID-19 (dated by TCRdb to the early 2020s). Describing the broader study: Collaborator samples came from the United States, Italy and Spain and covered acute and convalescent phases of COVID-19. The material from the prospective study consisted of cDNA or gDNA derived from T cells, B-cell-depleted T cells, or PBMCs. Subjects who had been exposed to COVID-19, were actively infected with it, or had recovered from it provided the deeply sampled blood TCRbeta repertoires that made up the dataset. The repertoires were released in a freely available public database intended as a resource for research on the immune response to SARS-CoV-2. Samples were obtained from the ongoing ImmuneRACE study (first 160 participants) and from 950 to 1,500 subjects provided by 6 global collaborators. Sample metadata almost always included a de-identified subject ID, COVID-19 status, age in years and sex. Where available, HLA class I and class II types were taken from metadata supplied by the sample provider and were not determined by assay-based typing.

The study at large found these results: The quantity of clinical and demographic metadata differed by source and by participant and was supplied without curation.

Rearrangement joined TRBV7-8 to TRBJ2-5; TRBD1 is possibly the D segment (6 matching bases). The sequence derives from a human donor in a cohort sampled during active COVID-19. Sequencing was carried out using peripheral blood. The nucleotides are TGTGCCAGCAGCTTAGCACCGGGACAATCATCAGAGACCCAGTACTTC. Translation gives CASSLAPGQSSETQYF.